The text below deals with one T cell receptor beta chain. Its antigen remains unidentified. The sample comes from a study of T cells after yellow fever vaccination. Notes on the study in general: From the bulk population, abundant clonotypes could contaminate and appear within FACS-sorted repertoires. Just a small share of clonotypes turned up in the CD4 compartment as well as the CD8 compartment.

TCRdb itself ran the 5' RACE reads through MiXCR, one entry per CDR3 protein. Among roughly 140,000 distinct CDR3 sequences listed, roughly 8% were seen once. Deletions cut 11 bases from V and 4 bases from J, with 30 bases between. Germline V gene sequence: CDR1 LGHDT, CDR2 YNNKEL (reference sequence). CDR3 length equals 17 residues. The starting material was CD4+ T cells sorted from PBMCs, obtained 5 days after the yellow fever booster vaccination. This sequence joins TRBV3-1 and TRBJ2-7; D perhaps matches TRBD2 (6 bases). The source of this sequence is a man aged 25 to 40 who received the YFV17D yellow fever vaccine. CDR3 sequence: CACCKDAGYLPPYEQYF. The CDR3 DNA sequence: TGTGCCTGCTGCAAAGATGCGGGATACCTCCCCCCTTACGAGCAGTACTTC.